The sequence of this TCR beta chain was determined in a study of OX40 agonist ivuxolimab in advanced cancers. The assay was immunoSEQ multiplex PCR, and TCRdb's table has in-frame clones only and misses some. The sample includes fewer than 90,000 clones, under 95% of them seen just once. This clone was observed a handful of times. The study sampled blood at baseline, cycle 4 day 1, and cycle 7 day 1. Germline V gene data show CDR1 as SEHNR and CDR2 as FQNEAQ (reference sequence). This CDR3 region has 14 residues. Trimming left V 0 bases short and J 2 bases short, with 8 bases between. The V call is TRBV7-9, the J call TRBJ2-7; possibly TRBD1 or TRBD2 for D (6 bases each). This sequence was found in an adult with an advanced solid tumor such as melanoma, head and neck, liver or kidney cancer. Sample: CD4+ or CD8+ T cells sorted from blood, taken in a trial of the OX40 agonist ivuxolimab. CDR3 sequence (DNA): TGTGCCAGCAGCTTAGCGGGGGGCCCCTACGAGCAGTACTTC. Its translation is CASSLAGGPYEQYF.